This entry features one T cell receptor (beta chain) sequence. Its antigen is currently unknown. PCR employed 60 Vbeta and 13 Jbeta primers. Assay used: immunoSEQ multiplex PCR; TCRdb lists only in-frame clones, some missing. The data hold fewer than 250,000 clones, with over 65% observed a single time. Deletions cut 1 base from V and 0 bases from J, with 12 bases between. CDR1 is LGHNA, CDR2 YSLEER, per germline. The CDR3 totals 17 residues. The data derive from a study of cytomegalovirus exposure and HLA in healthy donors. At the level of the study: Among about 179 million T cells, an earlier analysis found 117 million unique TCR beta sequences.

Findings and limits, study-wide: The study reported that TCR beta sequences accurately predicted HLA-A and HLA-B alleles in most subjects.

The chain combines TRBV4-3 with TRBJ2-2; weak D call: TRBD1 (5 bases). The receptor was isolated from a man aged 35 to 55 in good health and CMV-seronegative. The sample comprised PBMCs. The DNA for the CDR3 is TGCGCCAGCAGCCAAGTATACAGGACAACGAACACCGGGGAGCTGTTTTTT. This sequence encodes CASSQVYRTTNTGELFF.